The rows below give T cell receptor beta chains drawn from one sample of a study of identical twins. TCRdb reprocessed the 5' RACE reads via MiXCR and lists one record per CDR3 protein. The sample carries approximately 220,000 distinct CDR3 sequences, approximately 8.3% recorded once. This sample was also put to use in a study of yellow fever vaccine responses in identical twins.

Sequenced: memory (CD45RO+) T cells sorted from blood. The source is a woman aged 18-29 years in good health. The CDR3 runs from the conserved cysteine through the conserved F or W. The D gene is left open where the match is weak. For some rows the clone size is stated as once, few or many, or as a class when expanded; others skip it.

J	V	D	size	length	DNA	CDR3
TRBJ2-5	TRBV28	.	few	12	TGTGCCAGCGCCCTCTCAATAGAGACCCAGTACTTC	CASALSIETQYF
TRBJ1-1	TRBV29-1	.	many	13	TGCAGCGTTGGGACATCCATGAACACTGAAGCTTTCTTT	CSVGTSMNTEAFF
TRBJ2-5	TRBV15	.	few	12	TGTGCCACCAGCTCCCGCGGGGAGACCCAGTACTTC	CATSSRGETQYF
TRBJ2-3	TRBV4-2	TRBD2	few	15	TGTGCCAGCAGCCGGGGGACTAGCCTCACAGATACGCAGTATTTT	CASSRGTSLTDTQYF
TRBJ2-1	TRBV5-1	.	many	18	TGCGCCAGCAGCCCCGGGACGGCGGGACGGGTATTTTACAATGAGCAGTTCTTC	CASSPGTAGRVFYNEQFF
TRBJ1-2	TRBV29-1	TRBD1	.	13	TGCAGCGTCGAGGACAGGGCCCTGTATGGCTACACCTTC	CSVEDRALYGYTF
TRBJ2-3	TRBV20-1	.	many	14	TGCAGTGCTCTGGCCTTCCTCGGCACAGATACGCAGTATTTT	CSALAFLGTDTQYF
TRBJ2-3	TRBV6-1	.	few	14	TGTGCCAGCAGTGAAACGACGGAAACAGATACGCAGTATTTT	CASSETTETDTQYF
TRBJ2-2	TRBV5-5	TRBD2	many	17	TGTGCCAGCAGCTTGGCGCGACTAGCGGGGAACACCGGGGAGCTGTTTTTT	CASSLARLAGNTGELFF
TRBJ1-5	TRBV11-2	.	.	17	TGTGCCAGCAGCTTAGATCTCGGGGTCCATAGAAATCAGCCCCAGCATTTT	CASSLDLGVHRNQPQHF
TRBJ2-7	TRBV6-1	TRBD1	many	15	TGTGCCAGCAGCCTATCGAACAGGGGTTCCTACGAGCAGTACTTC	CASSLSNRGSYEQYF
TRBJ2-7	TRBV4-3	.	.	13	TGCGCCAGCAGCCAAGCTAGGTTCAGAGAGCAGTACTTC	CASSQARFREQYF
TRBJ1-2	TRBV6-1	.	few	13	TGTGCCAGCAGTGAACGGAGAGGGATGGGCTACACCTTC	CASSERRGMGYTF
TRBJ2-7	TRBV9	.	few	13	TGTGCCAGCCGAAAGGACAACTCCTACGAGCAGTACTTC	CASRKDNSYEQYF
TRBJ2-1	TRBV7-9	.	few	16	TGTGCCAGCAGCTTAGCCCGGGAGAGCTCCTACAATGAGCAGTTCTTC	CASSLARESSYNEQFF
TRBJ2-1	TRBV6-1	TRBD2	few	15	TGTGCCAGCAGTGAATTCGGGGGGGCCCGAAATGAGCAGTTCTTC	CASSEFGGARNEQFF
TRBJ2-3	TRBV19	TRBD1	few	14	TGTGCCAGTACCTCAGGACAGGGGACAGATACGCAGTATTTT	CASTSGQGTDTQYF
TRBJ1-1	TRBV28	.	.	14	TGTGCCAGCAGTTTGAAACTCATGGACACTGAAGCTTTCTTT	CASSLKLMDTEAFF
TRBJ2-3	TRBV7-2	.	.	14	TGTGCCAGCAGCTTAGTCCAGGTACCAGATACGCAGTATTTT	CASSLVQVPDTQYF
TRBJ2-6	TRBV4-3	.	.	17	TGCGCCAGCAGCCAAGATCGGGGGGCAACTGGGGCCAACGTCCTGACTTTC	CASSQDRGATGANVLTF